Sequencing of this TCR beta chain was carried out in a study of OX40 agonist ivuxolimab in advanced cancers. General study points: Certain nonresponders likewise exhibited a low normalized T-cell clonal expansion.

TCRdb's table, derived via immunoSEQ multiplex PCR, lists solely in-frame clones and lacks some. The repertoire holds 40,000 to 45,000 clones, with 75% to 90% as singletons. The CDR3 sequence is 16 residues long. Germline values: CDR1 LGHNA, CDR2 YSLEER. Trimming pared 0 bases from V and 5 bases from J, leaving 16 bases between. This clone was detected once. Antigen specificity is unknown. This chain joins TRBV4-3 and TRBJ1-1; TRBD1 might be the D (6 bases). The source of this sequence is an adult with an advanced solid tumor such as melanoma, head and neck, liver or kidney cancer. The starting material was CD4+ or CD8+ T cells sorted from blood, obtained in a trial of the OX40 agonist ivuxolimab. DNA for the CDR3: TGCGCCAGCAGCCAAGATAGGGCAGGGGCGAAGACTGAAGCTTTCTTT. Encoded protein: CASSQDRAGAKTEAFF.